The rows below give T cell receptor beta chains drawn from one sample of a study of patients and donors after allogeneic stem cell transplantation. TCRdb itself ran the RT-PCR reads through MiXCR, one entry per CDR3 protein. The sample includes 400,000 to 500,000 distinct CDR3 sequences, 16% seen only once; the top ten take roughly 7%. Specimen: blood, either unsorted or a sorted T cell fraction (not recorded which). The receptors originated from a human donor who was either an allogeneic HSCT recipient or a stem cell or donor lymphocyte infusion donor (not recorded which). It is not recorded whose cells these are; they may come from a transplant donor. CDR3s include the opening cysteine and the closing phenylalanine or tryptophan. D genes are given only for firm matches. Clone size is shown for a subset of rows, as once, few, many or a class of expanded clone.

j_gene: TRBJ2-2
abundance: .
d_gene: TRBD1
v_gene: TRBV6-2/TRBV6-3
CDR3aa: CASSHGDSFGSGELFF
CDR3nt: TGTGCCAGCAGTCATGGGGACAGTTTTGGGTCCGGGGAGCTGTTTTTT

j_gene: TRBJ1-5
abundance: few
d_gene: TRBD1
v_gene: TRBV20-1
CDR3aa: CSARRTGGNQPQHF
CDR3nt: TGCAGTGCTCGAAGGACAGGGGGCAATCAGCCCCAGCATTTT

j_gene: TRBJ2-2
abundance: .
d_gene: TRBD2
v_gene: TRBV12-3/TRBV12-4
CDR3aa: CASSPRLAGFTGELFF
CDR3nt: TGTGCCAGCAGCCCCCGACTAGCGGGATTCACCGGGGAGCTGTTTTTT

j_gene: TRBJ1-2
abundance: few
d_gene: .
v_gene: TRBV5-1
CDR3aa: CASSLMWNYGYTF
CDR3nt: TGCGCCAGCAGCTTGATGTGGAACTATGGCTACACCTTC

j_gene: TRBJ2-1
abundance: few
d_gene: TRBD2
v_gene: TRBV5-1
CDR3aa: CASSFASGRVNEQFF
CDR3nt: TGCGCCAGCAGCTTCGCTAGCGGGAGAGTGAATGAGCAGTTCTTC

j_gene: TRBJ2-2
abundance: .
d_gene: TRBD1
v_gene: TRBV30
CDR3aa: CAWTRGLDGELFF
CDR3nt: TGTGCCTGGACCAGGGGGCTCGACGGGGAGCTGTTTTTT

j_gene: TRBJ1-6
abundance: few
d_gene: .
v_gene: TRBV10-3
CDR3aa: CAISEQHNSPLHF
CDR3nt: TGTGCCATCAGTGAACAGCATAATTCACCCCTCCACTTT

j_gene: TRBJ1-1
abundance: many
d_gene: .
v_gene: TRBV27
CDR3aa: CASSLQSLNTEAFF
CDR3nt: TGTGCCAGCAGTTTACAGAGCCTGAACACTGAAGCTTTCTTT

j_gene: TRBJ2-7
abundance: few
d_gene: .
v_gene: TRBV5-1
CDR3aa: CASKVVAGAYEQYF
CDR3nt: TGCGCCAGCAAAGTGGTCGCTGGGGCCTACGAGCAGTACTTC

j_gene: TRBJ2-1
abundance: many
d_gene: .
v_gene: TRBV12-3/TRBV12-4
CDR3aa: CASRRHGGTYNEQFF
CDR3nt: TGTGCCAGCAGACGCCATGGTGGGACATACAATGAGCAGTTCTTC

j_gene: TRBJ2-3
abundance: few
d_gene: .
v_gene: TRBV19
CDR3aa: CASSRPSDGEDTQYF
CDR3nt: TGTGCCAGTAGCCGACCATCGGATGGAGAAGATACGCAGTATTTT

j_gene: TRBJ1-3
abundance: .
d_gene: TRBD1
v_gene: TRBV12-5
CDR3aa: CASGWDRAGNTIYF
CDR3nt: TGTGCTAGTGGTTGGGACAGGGCTGGAAACACCATATATTTT

j_gene: TRBJ1-2
abundance: .
d_gene: .
v_gene: TRBV20-1
CDR3aa: CSAPVEVSYGYTF
CDR3nt: TGCAGTGCCCCTGTAGAGGTTAGCTATGGCTACACCTTC

j_gene: TRBJ1-1
abundance: few
d_gene: .
v_gene: TRBV19
CDR3aa: CASRRQLNTEAFF
CDR3nt: TGTGCCAGTAGGAGGCAACTGAACACTGAAGCTTTCTTT

j_gene: TRBJ1-1
abundance: few
d_gene: TRBD1
v_gene: TRBV9
CDR3aa: CASSPVPGQGWDTEAFF
CDR3nt: TGTGCCAGCAGCCCTGTCCCGGGACAGGGATGGGACACTGAAGCTTTCTTT

j_gene: TRBJ2-5
abundance: .
d_gene: .
v_gene: TRBV6-2/TRBV6-3
CDR3aa: CASSKGSHQETQYF
CDR3nt: TGTGCCAGCAGCAAGGGCAGTCACCAAGAGACCCAGTACTTC

j_gene: TRBJ1-5
abundance: .
d_gene: .
v_gene: TRBV20-1
CDR3aa: CSACPREQQPQHF
CDR3nt: TGCAGTGCCTGCCCACGGGAACAGCAGCCCCAGCATTTT

j_gene: TRBJ2-5
abundance: few
d_gene: .
v_gene: TRBV11-1
CDR3aa: CASSLDRETQYF
CDR3nt: TGTGCCAGCAGCTTGGATCGAGAGACCCAGTACTTC

j_gene: TRBJ2-2
abundance: many
d_gene: TRBD2
v_gene: TRBV15
CDR3aa: CATSPSGLGELFF
CDR3nt: TGTGCCACCAGCCCTAGCGGGCTCGGGGAGCTGTTTTTT

j_gene: TRBJ2-1
abundance: .
d_gene: TRBD1
v_gene: TRBV27
CDR3aa: CASSRKQGALGNEQFF
CDR3nt: TGTGCCAGCAGTAGAAAGCAGGGGGCGCTCGGTAATGAGCAGTTCTTC

j_gene: TRBJ2-1
abundance: .
d_gene: .
v_gene: TRBV10-3
CDR3aa: CAISDLLGVDEQFF
CDR3nt: TGTGCCATCAGTGACTTGCTTGGGGTGGATGAGCAGTTCTTC

j_gene: TRBJ1-1
abundance: .
d_gene: TRBD1
v_gene: TRBV4-1
CDR3aa: CASSQGQGGAPSFTEAFF
CDR3nt: TGCGCCAGCAGCCAGGGACAGGGGGGGGCGCCTAGTTTCACTGAAGCTTTCTTT

j_gene: TRBJ2-7
abundance: .
d_gene: TRBD1
v_gene: TRBV6-1
CDR3aa: CASSTSTGGPYEQYF
CDR3nt: TGTGCCAGCAGCACTTCGACAGGGGGCCCCTACGAGCAGTACTTC

j_gene: TRBJ2-2
abundance: few
d_gene: TRBD2
v_gene: TRBV24-1
CDR3aa: CATSDFYEAIAGERTGELFF
CDR3nt: TGTGCCACCAGTGATTTTTATGAGGCCATAGCGGGAGAGAGGACCGGGGAGCTGTTTTTT

j_gene: TRBJ2-4
abundance: few
d_gene: TRBD1
v_gene: TRBV12-5
CDR3aa: CASGCPGTGELAKNIQYF
CDR3nt: TGTGCTAGTGGTTGCCCCGGGACAGGAGAACTAGCCAAAAACATTCAGTACTTC

j_gene: TRBJ2-2
abundance: few
d_gene: TRBD1
v_gene: TRBV10-3
CDR3aa: CAIRRQGGTGELFF
CDR3nt: TGTGCCATCAGGCGACAGGGCGGGACCGGGGAGCTGTTTTTT

j_gene: TRBJ1-5
abundance: few
d_gene: TRBD1
v_gene: TRBV12-3/TRBV12-4
CDR3aa: CASSQDRGLYSNQPQHF
CDR3nt: TGTGCCAGCAGTCAAGACAGGGGGCTATATAGCAATCAGCCCCAGCATTTT

j_gene: TRBJ2-1
abundance: few
d_gene: TRBD2
v_gene: TRBV7-2
CDR3aa: CASSFAWGGPKTYNEQFF
CDR3nt: TGTGCCAGCAGCTTCGCGTGGGGAGGGCCGAAGACCTACAATGAGCAGTTCTTC

j_gene: TRBJ2-6
abundance: .
d_gene: .
v_gene: TRBV20-1
CDR3aa: CSAGRSGANVLTF
CDR3nt: TGCAGTGCCGGGCGTTCTGGGGCCAACGTCCTGACTTTC

j_gene: TRBJ2-2
abundance: .
d_gene: .
v_gene: TRBV21-1
CDR3aa: CASSSGGVSGELFF
CDR3nt: TGTGCCAGCAGCTCAGGGGGCGTGAGCGGGGAGCTGTTTTTT

j_gene: TRBJ1-2
abundance: many
d_gene: TRBD1
v_gene: TRBV12-3/TRBV12-4
CDR3aa: CASSLPTGGTGGYTF
CDR3nt: TGTGCCAGCAGCCTCCCCACAGGGGGGACTGGGGGCTACACCTTC

j_gene: TRBJ2-7
abundance: few
d_gene: .
v_gene: TRBV15
CDR3aa: CATSREARATYEQYF
CDR3nt: TGTGCCACCAGCAGAGAGGCAAGGGCAACCTACGAGCAGTACTTC

j_gene: TRBJ1-6
abundance: .
d_gene: TRBD1
v_gene: TRBV20-1
CDR3aa: CSARHRGSYNSPLHF
CDR3nt: TGCAGTGCTAGACACAGGGGCTCCTATAATTCACCCCTCCACTTT

j_gene: TRBJ2-1
abundance: few
d_gene: .
v_gene: TRBV24-1
CDR3aa: CATSDLAGPYNEQFF
CDR3nt: TGTGCCACCAGTGATTTGGCAGGACCCTACAATGAGCAGTTCTTC

j_gene: TRBJ2-5
abundance: few
d_gene: .
v_gene: TRBV2
CDR3aa: CASSEARKTQYF
CDR3nt: TGTGCCAGCAGTGAAGCTCGGAAGACCCAGTACTTC

j_gene: TRBJ2-1
abundance: few
d_gene: TRBD1
v_gene: TRBV6-2/TRBV6-3
CDR3aa: CASSYEDRLSDEQFF
CDR3nt: TGTGCCAGCAGTTACGAGGACAGGCTTTCAGATGAGCAGTTCTTC

j_gene: TRBJ2-2
abundance: .
d_gene: TRBD2
v_gene: TRBV6-2/TRBV6-3
CDR3aa: CASSYPSGTDTGELFF
CDR3nt: TGTGCCAGCAGTTACCCAAGCGGGACCGACACCGGGGAGCTGTTTTTT

j_gene: TRBJ1-3
abundance: many
d_gene: .
v_gene: TRBV20-1
CDR3aa: CSARGGGNTIYF
CDR3nt: TGCAGTGCTCGGGGCGGTGGAAACACCATATATTTT

j_gene: TRBJ2-3
abundance: .
d_gene: .
v_gene: TRBV5-1
CDR3aa: CASRRDSADTQYF
CDR3nt: TGCGCCAGCAGACGAGATAGCGCAGATACGCAGTATTTT

j_gene: TRBJ2-7
abundance: few
d_gene: TRBD2
v_gene: TRBV18
CDR3aa: CASSPARGIYEQYF
CDR3nt: TGTGCCAGCTCACCGGCGCGGGGGATCTACGAGCAGTACTTC

j_gene: TRBJ2-3
abundance: .
d_gene: .
v_gene: TRBV6-2/TRBV6-3
CDR3aa: CASSYSSTVDTQYF
CDR3nt: TGTGCCAGCAGTTACTCGAGTACGGTAGATACGCAGTATTTT

j_gene: TRBJ2-2
abundance: .
d_gene: TRBD1
v_gene: TRBV7-7
CDR3aa: CASSLRSGTENTGELFF
CDR3nt: TGTGCCAGCAGCTTAAGGTCCGGGACAGAGAACACCGGGGAGCTGTTTTTT

j_gene: TRBJ2-1
abundance: few
d_gene: .
v_gene: TRBV20-1
CDR3aa: CSARYLFMYNEQFF
CDR3nt: TGCAGTGCTAGATACCTTTTTATGTACAATGAGCAGTTCTTC

j_gene: TRBJ1-2
abundance: few
d_gene: .
v_gene: TRBV20-1
CDR3aa: CSASEGNNYGYTF
CDR3nt: TGCAGTGCTAGTGAGGGGAATAACTATGGCTACACCTTC

j_gene: TRBJ2-1
abundance: many
d_gene: .
v_gene: TRBV5-1
CDR3aa: CASSPRGQGYNEQFF
CDR3nt: TGCGCCAGCAGCCCCCGCGGTCAGGGTTACAATGAGCAGTTCTTC

j_gene: TRBJ2-7
abundance: .
d_gene: .
v_gene: TRBV3-1
CDR3aa: CASSRAGTISYEQYF
CDR3nt: TGTGCCAGCAGCCGGGCAGGGACGATATCCTACGAGCAGTACTTC

j_gene: TRBJ2-7
abundance: .
d_gene: .
v_gene: TRBV9
CDR3aa: CASSVGPATYEQYF
CDR3nt: TGTGCCAGCAGCGTTGGCCCAGCGACCTACGAGCAGTACTTC

j_gene: TRBJ1-4
abundance: few
d_gene: .
v_gene: TRBV20-1
CDR3aa: CSARDLVRATNEKLFF
CDR3nt: TGCAGTGCTAGAGATCTCGTCCGAGCAACTAATGAAAAACTGTTTTTT

j_gene: TRBJ2-1
abundance: few
d_gene: TRBD2
v_gene: TRBV24-1
CDR3aa: CATSDWASGSNEQFF
CDR3nt: TGTGCCACCAGTGATTGGGCTAGCGGGAGTAATGAGCAGTTCTTC

j_gene: TRBJ2-5
abundance: .
d_gene: TRBD2
v_gene: TRBV4-1
CDR3aa: CASSQESTSGRGETQYF
CDR3nt: TGCGCCAGCAGCCAGGAGAGCACTAGCGGGAGGGGAGAGACCCAGTACTTC

j_gene: TRBJ2-7
abundance: .
d_gene: .
v_gene: TRBV5-1
CDR3aa: CASSLDGFEQYF
CDR3nt: TGCGCCAGCAGCTTGGATGGGTTCGAGCAGTACTTC

j_gene: TRBJ2-1
abundance: .
d_gene: .
v_gene: TRBV7-3
CDR3aa: CASSLTGARNEQFF
CDR3nt: TGTGCCAGCAGCTTAACGGGAGCGCGCAATGAGCAGTTCTTC

j_gene: TRBJ2-1
abundance: .
d_gene: .
v_gene: TRBV29-1
CDR3aa: CSVAGRAKNEQFF
CDR3nt: TGCAGCGTGGCAGGAAGGGCCAAGAATGAGCAGTTCTTC

j_gene: TRBJ2-3
abundance: few
d_gene: .
v_gene: TRBV19
CDR3aa: CASSIVHSTDTQYF
CDR3nt: TGTGCCAGTAGTATAGTCCATTCCACAGATACGCAGTATTTT

j_gene: TRBJ2-2
abundance: many
d_gene: .
v_gene: TRBV9
CDR3aa: CASSLPGSGELFF
CDR3nt: TGTGCCAGCAGCCTCCCCGGTTCCGGGGAGCTGTTTTTT

j_gene: TRBJ2-1
abundance: many
d_gene: TRBD2
v_gene: TRBV5-1
CDR3aa: CASSREGDEQFF
CDR3nt: TGCGCCAGCAGCCGGGAGGGCGATGAGCAGTTCTTC

j_gene: TRBJ1-6
abundance: few
d_gene: TRBD1
v_gene: TRBV5-1
CDR3aa: CASSLNGQGRNNSPLHF
CDR3nt: TGCGCCAGCAGCTTGAACGGACAGGGGAGGAATAATTCACCCCTCCACTTT

j_gene: TRBJ1-6
abundance: .
d_gene: .
v_gene: TRBV30
CDR3aa: CAWTTGKGHSPLHF
CDR3nt: TGTGCCTGGACTACAGGGAAAGGTCACTCACCCCTCCACTTT